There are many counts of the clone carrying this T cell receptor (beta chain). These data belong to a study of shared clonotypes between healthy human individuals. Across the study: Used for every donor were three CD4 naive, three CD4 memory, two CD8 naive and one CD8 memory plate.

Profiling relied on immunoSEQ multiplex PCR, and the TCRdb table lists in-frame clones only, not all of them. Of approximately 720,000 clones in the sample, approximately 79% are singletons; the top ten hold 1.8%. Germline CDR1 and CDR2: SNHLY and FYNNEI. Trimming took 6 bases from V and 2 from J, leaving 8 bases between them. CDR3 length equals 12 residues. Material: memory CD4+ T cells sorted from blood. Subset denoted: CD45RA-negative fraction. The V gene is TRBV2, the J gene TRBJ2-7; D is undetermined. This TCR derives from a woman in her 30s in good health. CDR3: CASRITAYEQYF. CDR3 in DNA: TGTGCCAGCAGGATAACTGCCTACGAGCAGTACTTC.